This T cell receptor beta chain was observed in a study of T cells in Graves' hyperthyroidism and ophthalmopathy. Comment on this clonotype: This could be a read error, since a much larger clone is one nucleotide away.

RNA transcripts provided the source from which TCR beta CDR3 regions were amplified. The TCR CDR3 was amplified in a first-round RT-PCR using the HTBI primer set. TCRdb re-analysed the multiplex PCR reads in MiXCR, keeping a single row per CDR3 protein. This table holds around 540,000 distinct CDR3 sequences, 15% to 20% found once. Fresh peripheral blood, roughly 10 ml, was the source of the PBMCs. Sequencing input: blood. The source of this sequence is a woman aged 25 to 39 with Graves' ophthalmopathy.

The DNA of the CDR3 is TGCAGTGCTACCGCCGGGACAAGGCATACAGCTAGCAATCAGCCCCAGCATTTT. As protein: CSATAGTRHTASNQPQHF. The chain links TRBV20-1 to TRBJ1-5; D is possibly TRBD1 (6 bases). Germline CDR1 and CDR2: DFQATT and SNEGSKA (reference sequence). Between the trimmed V and J ends, which lost 4 bases and 0 bases, there was a span of 22 bases. The CDR3 has 18 residues.